This section outlines one T cell receptor beta chain sequence together with its context. Its antigen is currently unknown. The data belong to a study of PD-1 blockade in classical Hodgkin lymphoma. Study-wide background: Treatment was intravenous nivolumab, 3 mg/kg every 2 weeks, until progression.

Study conclusions and caveats: Compared with healthy donors, newly diagnosed patients reportedly showed lower baseline TCR diversity. It was among complete responders that baseline diversity resembled that of newly diagnosed patients.

The CDR3 runs to 15 residues. V lost 10 bases and J lost 0, with 19 bases in between. Per the germline V gene, CDR1 is LNHDA and CDR2 is SQIVND (reference sequence). Using immunoSEQ multiplex PCR, the repertoire was profiled, and TCRdb retains in-frame clones only, with some absent. The top ten clones hold more than 2% of a sample with 26,000 or so clones, about 74% of them seen once. Autologous stem cell transplantation was followed by relapse in every patient, and brentuximab vedotin exposure varied. CD4+ T cells were purified from thawed PBMCs by negative selection. Complete response, partial response or progressive disease constituted the best response categories observed.

The receptor was isolated from a human donor with classical Hodgkin lymphoma. This sequence joins TRBV19 and TRBJ2-7; tentatively, D is TRBD1 or TRBD2 (6 bases each). The specimen was CD4+ T cells from blood, collected at baseline. For the CDR3, the DNA is TGTGCCACCTCCAGGACGGGGGCGGACTCCTACGAGCAGTACTTC. Its protein product is CATSRTGADSYEQYF. The complete variable domain, with remaining parts taken from reference TRBV19 and TRBJ2-7, reads DGGITQSPKYLFRKEGQNVTLSCEQNLNHDAMYWYRQDPGQGLRLIYYSQIVNDFQKGDIAEGYSVSREKKESFPLTVTSAQKNPTAFYLCATSRTGADSYEQYFGPGTRLTVT.